What follows are 5 T cell receptor beta chains derived from one specimen sequenced in a study of blood T cell repertoires in COVID-19. The method was immunoSEQ multiplex PCR; TCRdb's version includes in-frame clones alone and lacks a portion of them. The sample lists over 90,000 clones, roughly 92% occurring once. Input material: peripheral blood. The receptors come from a woman in her 50s with COVID-19, enrolled during active disease.

This chain links TRBV12-1 with TRBJ1-5; the table calls TRBD1, which could not be checked here. TRBV12-1 is assigned pseudogene status. The CDR3 has 16 amino acids. The CDR3 DNA follows: TGTGCCAGCAGCTTTATGTGGGGCAGAGACAATCAGCCCCAGCATTTT. Protein sequence: CASSFMWGRDNQPQHF.

This sequence joins TRBV7-9 and TRBJ2-5, with 8 bases matching TRBD1. In germline, CDR1 is SEHNR, CDR2 FQNEAQ (reference sequence). V dropped 3 bases and J dropped 5; count of bases not matched to a gene: 8. There are 15 residues in the CDR3. CDR3 protein: CASSFPRGRQETQYF. For the CDR3, the DNA is TGTGCCAGCAGCTTCCCCAGGGGGCGCCAGGAGACCCAGTACTTC. Variable domain in full (rest from reference TRBV7-9 and TRBJ2-5): DTGVSQNPRHKITKRGQNVTFRCDPISEHNRLYWYRQTLGQGPEFLTYFQNEAQLEKSRLLSDRFSAERPKGSFSTLEIQRTEQGDSAMYLCASSFPRGRQETQYFGPGTRLLVL.

The chain recombines TRBV7-2 with TRBJ1-6; D possibly corresponds to TRBD1 (5 bases). The germline V gene has CDR1 SGHTA and CDR2 FQGNSA. The CDR3 totals 17 residues. V dropped 5 bases and J dropped 3 bases, with 17 bases sitting between them. CDR3: CASSPRRGLDYNSPLHF. The DNA for the CDR3 is TGTGCCAGCAGCCCCCGGAGGGGTTTGGACTATAATTCACCCCTCCACTTT. The whole variable domain, remainder taken from reference TRBV7-2 and TRBJ1-6, is GAGVSQSPSNKVTEKGKDVELRCDPISGHTALYWYRQSLGQGLEFLIYFQGNSAPDKSGLPSDRFSAERTGGSVSTLTIQRTQQEDSAVYLCASSPRRGLDYNSPLHFGNGTRLTVT.

The gene calls are TRBV7-3 and TRBJ2-3, with TRBD1 as a possible D gene (5 bases). The CDR3 totals 14 residues. Germline assignment: CDR1 SGHTA and CDR2 FQGTGA. V was trimmed by 4 bases and J by 3 bases, leaving 11 bases between them. The CDR3 sequence is CASSSREGTDTQYF. CDR3 sequence (DNA): TGTGCCAGCAGCTCCAGGGAAGGTACAGATACGCAGTATTTT.

The chain is built from TRBV14 and TRBJ2-1, with TRBD2 matching 8 bases. Germline CDR1 reads SGHDN; CDR2 reads FVKESK. V lost 4 bases and J lost 7; bases outside the gene matches: 12. This CDR3 has 16 residues. Here the CDR3 DNA reads TGTGCCAGCAGCCTGAGGCGGGGGGTACGGGCGAATGAGCAGTTCTTC. Translation: CASSLRRGVRANEQFF.